Below, one T cell receptor beta chain is given with its context. Via MiXCR, TCRdb re-called the RT-PCR reads, giving one row per CDR3 protein. Of approximately 430,000 distinct CDR3 sequences in the sample, 16% are singletons; the top ten hold less than 8.5%. The source of the sample is a study of patients and donors after allogeneic stem cell transplantation. The TCR sequence derives from a human donor who was either an allogeneic HSCT recipient or a stem cell or donor lymphocyte infusion donor (not recorded which). It is not recorded whose cells these are; they may come from a transplant donor. What was sequenced was blood, either unsorted or a sorted T cell fraction (not recorded which).

The CDR3 region has the DNA TGCAGTGCTAGAGAATTGGGTAGGGAGAATGAAAAACTGTTTTTT. Its protein is CSARELGRENEKLFF. The rearrangement uses TRBV20-1 and TRBJ1-4, with no clear D. This CDR3 comprises 15 residues. The germline gives CDR1 DFQATT, CDR2 SNEGSKA (reference sequence). Trimming removed 0 bases from V and 5 bases from J, with 13 bases in between.